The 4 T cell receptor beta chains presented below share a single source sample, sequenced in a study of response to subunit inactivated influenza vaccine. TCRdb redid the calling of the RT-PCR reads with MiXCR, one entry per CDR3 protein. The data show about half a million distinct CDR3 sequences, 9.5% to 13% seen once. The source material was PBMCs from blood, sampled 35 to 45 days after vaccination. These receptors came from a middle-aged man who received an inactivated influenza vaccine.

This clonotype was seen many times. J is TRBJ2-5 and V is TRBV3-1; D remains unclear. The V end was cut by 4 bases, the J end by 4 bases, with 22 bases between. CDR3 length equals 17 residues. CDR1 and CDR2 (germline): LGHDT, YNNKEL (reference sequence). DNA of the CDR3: TGTGCCAGCAGCCCGATTCCTTGGTCCAAGAGAGGAGAGACCCAGTACTTC. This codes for CASSPIPWSKRGETQYF.

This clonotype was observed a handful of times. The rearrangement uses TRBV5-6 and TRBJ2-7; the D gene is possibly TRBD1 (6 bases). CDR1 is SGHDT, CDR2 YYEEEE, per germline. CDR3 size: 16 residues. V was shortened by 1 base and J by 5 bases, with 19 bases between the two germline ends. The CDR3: CASSLWGTSPNDEQYF. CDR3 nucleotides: TGTGCCAGCAGCTTGTGGGGGACAAGTCCTAATGACGAGCAGTACTTC.

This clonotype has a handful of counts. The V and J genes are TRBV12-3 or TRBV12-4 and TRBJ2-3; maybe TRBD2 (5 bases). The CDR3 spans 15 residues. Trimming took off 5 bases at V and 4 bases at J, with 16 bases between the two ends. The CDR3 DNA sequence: TGTGCCAGCAGTCAAGGACTGAGATACTCAGATACGCAGTATTTT. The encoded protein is CASSQGLRYSDTQYF.

The CDR3 protein is CASSLVLGQGSYEQYF. The CDR3 bases are TGTGCCAGCAGTTTAGTGTTGGGCCAGGGGTCCTACGAGCAGTACTTC. The chain links TRBV28 to TRBJ2-7; D is perhaps TRBD1 (6 bases). V lost 2 bases to trimming and J lost 1 base, with 15 bases between them. The CDR3 consists of 16 residues. Germline lookup yields CDR1 MDHEN and CDR2 SYDVKM. Full variable domain (missing parts from reference TRBV28 and TRBJ2-7): DVKVTQSSRYLVKRTGEKVFLECVQDMDHENMFWYRQDPGLGLRLIYFSYDVKMKEKGDIPEGYSVSREKKERFSLILESASTNQTSMYLCASSLVLGQGSYEQYFGPGTRLTVT.